This T cell receptor (beta chain) comes out of a study of T cells in narcolepsy. Trimming removed 0 bases from V and 6 bases from J; junction bases left unmatched: 4. CDR1 and CDR2 from the germline V gene are SGHVS and FNYEAQ. The CDR3 runs to 14 residues. The study, taken as a whole, reports: No autoreactive T cell clone sequences appeared in some memory CD4+ repertoires. Same-patient CSF and blood CD4+ T cell clonotypes included HCRT-specific and TRIB2-specific autoreactive ones.

Concerning this clone: Its antigen is as yet unknown.

The data were produced by immunoSEQ multiplex PCR, yet TCRdb's version contains in-frame clones alone and is incomplete. The sample has about 33,000 clones, 85% to 90% seen once. The specimen was CD45RA- memory CD4+ T cells from PBMCs. The sequence was obtained from a human donor with narcolepsy. The rearrangement uses TRBV7-6 and TRBJ2-5, with 7 nucleotides matching TRBD2. CDR3 region: CASSLAGGEQTQYF. The DNA for the CDR3 is TGTGCCAGCAGCTTAGCGGGGGGGGAACAGACCCAGTACTTC.